The sequence of this T cell receptor beta chain was determined in a study of T cell repertoires in cytomegalovirus infection. Deletions cut 4 bases from V and 7 bases from J, with 18 bases between. The germline CDR1 and CDR2 sequences are KGHDR and SFDVKD. The CDR3 is 15 residues long. TCRdb re-called the reads through MiXCR, storing one row per CDR3 protein. The sample lists fewer than 550,000 distinct CDR3 sequences, more than 20% occurring once. Material for sequencing was PBMCs. The chain carries TRBV24-1 and TRBJ2-5; tentatively, D is TRBD2 (6 bases). The TCR was taken from a human donor in good health (CMV status not recorded). Some clones in this sample may be carry-over from other donors' samples. CDR3 loop: CATSEASDPRGTQYF. The DNA of the CDR3 is TGTGCCACCAGTGAGGCTAGCGACCCGAGGGGGACCCAGTACTTC.